This is a list of T cell receptor beta chains from one sample in a study of T cell responses to AZD1222 COVID-19 vaccine. Sequencing used immunoSEQ multiplex PCR; TCRdb keeps in-frame clones, though not all of them. The sample yields 150,000 or so clones, roughly 94% seen once. The sample consisted of peripheral blood, taken 28 days after the second AZD1222 dose. All receptors derive from an adult who received the AZD1222 COVID-19 vaccine. CDR3s include the opening cysteine and the closing phenylalanine or tryptophan. Each record gives: clone size, D gene, V gene, J gene, CDR3 DNA, CDR3 protein. The D gene is left open where the match is weak. The size of a clone is reported for some rows only, either as once, few or many, or as a class for expanded clones.

-	-	TRBV18	TRBJ1-2	TGTGCCAGCTCACCACCTGGGACACTTACTAACTATGGCTACACCTTC	CASSPPGTLTNYGYTF
-	-	TRBV5-4	TRBJ2-7	TGTGCCAGCAGCCCCGACACAGCCTACGAGCAGTACTTC	CASSPDTAYEQYF
-	TRBD1	TRBV4-1	TRBJ1-1	TGCGCCAGCAGCCTCCGGGACAGGGCGTTTGGGGAAGCTTTCTTT	CASSLRDRAFGEAFF
-	TRBD1	TRBV5-1	TRBJ1-2	TGCGCCAGCAGCTCCGGCGGGACAGCCTACTATGGCTACACCTTC	CASSSGGTAYYGYTF
-	TRBD1	TRBV5-5	TRBJ1-3	TGTGCCAGCAGCCGAGCGGGGACAGCTACTGGAAACACCATATATTTT	CASSRAGTATGNTIYF
-	TRBD1	TRBV4-1	TRBJ1-2	TGCGCCAGCAGCCAACGGACAGGGGACTATGGCTACACCTTC	CASSQRTGDYGYTF
-	-	TRBV12-3/TRBV12-4	TRBJ2-7	TGTGCCAGCAGTTTTCAGGGGCTGGGGGAGCAGTACTTC	CASSFQGLGEQYF
-	TRBD2	TRBV7-6	TRBJ2-1	TGTGCCAGCAGCCGGGGCGGGGGGACCTACAATGAGCAGTTCTTC	CASSRGGGTYNEQFF
-	TRBD1	TRBV5-1	TRBJ2-7	TGCGCCAGCAGCCAGACAGGGTTCAGCTCCTACGAGCAGTACTTC	CASSQTGFSSYEQYF
-	TRBD1	TRBV5-1	TRBJ1-2	TGCGCCAGCAGCTTGACCGGGGGACAGGGAGATGGCTACACCTTC	CASSLTGGQGDGYTF
-	-	TRBV11-3	TRBJ2-5	TGTGCCAGCAGCTCAAAGGGGGCGGGGAAAGAGACCCAGTACTTC	CASSSKGAGKETQYF
-	TRBD2	TRBV3-1/TRBV3-2	TRBJ2-1	TGTGCCAGCAGCCCGGGGGGATTGGGGTGGAATGAGCAGTTCTTC	CASSPGGLGWNEQFF
-	-	TRBV10-3	TRBJ1-1	TGTGCCAGCCATACAGGGTCTGAAGCTTTCTTT	CASHTGSEAFF
-	-	TRBV5-1	TRBJ2-5	TGCGCCAGCAGCTTGCTGGGGGGAGGCGGGGAGACCCAGTACTTC	CASSLLGGGGETQYF
few	-	TRBV6-1	TRBJ1-3	TGTGCCAGCAGTGAAGGGGAAGAAGGAAACACCATATATTTT	CASSEGEEGNTIYF
-	TRBD1	TRBV5-1	TRBJ2-7	TGCGCCAGCAGCCAAGGGACAGGGGGGGTCCACGAGCAGTACTTC	CASSQGTGGVHEQYF
-	-	TRBV15	TRBJ1-2	TGTGCCACCAGCCCCCCCTCCAGGGTTGGCTACACCTTC	CATSPPSRVGYTF
-	-	TRBV3-1/TRBV3-2	TRBJ1-2	TGTGCCAGCAGCCAAGATGTAGGGGCGGAAAGCTATGGCTACACCTTC	CASSQDVGAESYGYTF
-	TRBD2	TRBV2	TRBJ2-5	TGTGCCAGCAGGAAGGGTGGCGGGGGGTACCAAGAGACCCAGTACTTC	CASRKGGGGYQETQYF
-	TRBD1	TRBV29-1	TRBJ2-2	TGCAGCGTTGAAAAGGGGGCGGCCGGGGAGCTGTTTTTT	CSVEKGAAGELFF
once	TRBD1	TRBV5-6	TRBJ1-1	TGTGCCAGCAGCGGTGACAGGGGAAGCCTTACTGAAGCTTTCTTT	CASSGDRGSLTEAFF
-	TRBD2	TRBV9	TRBJ2-7	TGTGCCAGCAGCGTAGGGCTAGCGGATTCCTACGAGCAGTACTTC	CASSVGLADSYEQYF
-	-	TRBV3-1/TRBV3-2	TRBJ1-1	TGTGCCAGCAGCCTACAGAGGAACACTGAAGCTTTCTTT	CASSLQRNTEAFF
-	-	TRBV6-5	TRBJ1-3	TGTGCCAGCAGTTACTCGACGGGGTCTGGAAACACCATATATTTT	CASSYSTGSGNTIYF
-	-	TRBV27	TRBJ2-1	TGTGCCAGCAGTTTCAAACTAGCCAGCAACGCTGAGCAGTTCTTC	CASSFKLASNAEQFF
once	TRBD1	TRBV5-5	TRBJ2-7	TGTGCCAGCAGCAAAACCCCCGGGACAGGGGTCTACGAGCAGTACTTC	CASSKTPGTGVYEQYF
-	TRBD2	TRBV6-5	TRBJ2-7	TGTGCCAGCAGTTACCTAGCGGGGGGCGTCTACGAGCAGTACTTC	CASSYLAGGVYEQYF
once	-	TRBV3-1/TRBV3-2	TRBJ1-4	TGTGCCAGCAGCCAAAATCCAGGGGCCAATGAAAAACTGTTTTTT	CASSQNPGANEKLFF
-	-	TRBV4-1	TRBJ1-5	TGCGCCAGCAGCCAAGCAACTACAGGTAATCAGCCCCAGCATTTT	CASSQATTGNQPQHF
-	-	TRBV9	TRBJ2-1	TGTGCCAGCAGCGTAGGGGCGGGGTGGCCCCCTCAGGAGCAGTTCTTC	CASSVGAGWPPQEQFF
-	-	TRBV19	TRBJ2-2	TGTGCCAGTAGTTTGTCGGGGATTAACACCGGGGAGCTGTTTTTT	CASSLSGINTGELFF
-	-	TRBV6-6	TRBJ1-2	TGTGCCAGCACCCAATCTCGAGCCTCGAGGTACACCTTC	CASTQSRASRYTF
-	TRBD1	TRBV3-1/TRBV3-2	TRBJ1-5	TGTGCCAGCAGCCAGGCCGTGGGACAGGGGGCGAATCAGCCCCAGCATTTT	CASSQAVGQGANQPQHF
-	-	TRBV6-6	TRBJ1-1	TGTGCCAGCAGTTACTCGGGATCGCACACTGAAGCTTTCTTT	CASSYSGSHTEAFF
-	TRBD2	TRBV6-5	TRBJ2-7	TGTGCCAGCAGTTACGGGGCTAGCGGGGGCTACGAGCAGTACTTC	CASSYGASGGYEQYF
-	-	TRBV2	TRBJ2-5	TGTGCCAGCAGTGGGCAGCAAGAGACCCAGTACTTC	CASSGQQETQYF
-	-	TRBV11-3	TRBJ2-1	TGTGCCAGCAGCTTGGGCGGGGGCTCCTCCAATGAGCAGTTCTTC	CASSLGGGSSNEQFF
-	TRBD2	TRBV7-6	TRBJ2-5	TGTGCCAGCAGCTTAGCCCCGTGGGGGGGTAAACCAGAGACCCAGTACTTC	CASSLAPWGGKPETQYF
-	TRBD1	TRBV19	TRBJ1-4	TGTGCCAGTAGCTACAGGGGACACATCCAGGAAAAACTGTTTTTT	CASSYRGHIQEKLFF
-	TRBD1	TRBV5-6	TRBJ2-6	TGTGCCAGCGGACAGGGTCCATTACCGCCTGGGGCCAACGTCCTGACTTTC	CASGQGPLPPGANVLTF
-	-	TRBV12-3/TRBV12-4	TRBJ1-1	TGTGCCAGCAGCACCTACGCCACTGAAGCTTTCTTT	CASSTYATEAFF
-	-	TRBV18	TRBJ2-7	TGTGCCAGCTCACCACTTGGGGCAGGGCGTAACCACGAGCAGTACTTC	CASSPLGAGRNHEQYF
-	-	TRBV27	TRBJ1-6	TGTGCCAGCAGGCAGACAGTGGGGAGGTCACCCCTCCACTTT	CASRQTVGRSPLHF
-	-	TRBV16	TRBJ2-1	TGTGCCAGCAGCCCACCGTGGGGTGAGCAGTTCTTC	CASSPPWGEQFF
-	-	TRBV13	TRBJ2-7	TGTGCCAGCAGCCAGAAGGAATCGTACGAGCAGTACTTC	CASSQKESYEQYF
-	TRBD1	TRBV5-1	TRBJ1-1	TGCGCCAGCAGATTACAGGGGGTTGGGGCTGAAGCTTTCTTT	CASRLQGVGAEAFF
few	TRBD2	TRBV7-2	TRBJ2-1	TGTGCCAGCACAGAGGGACTAGCTTTCCGTGAGCAGTTCTTC	CASTEGLAFREQFF